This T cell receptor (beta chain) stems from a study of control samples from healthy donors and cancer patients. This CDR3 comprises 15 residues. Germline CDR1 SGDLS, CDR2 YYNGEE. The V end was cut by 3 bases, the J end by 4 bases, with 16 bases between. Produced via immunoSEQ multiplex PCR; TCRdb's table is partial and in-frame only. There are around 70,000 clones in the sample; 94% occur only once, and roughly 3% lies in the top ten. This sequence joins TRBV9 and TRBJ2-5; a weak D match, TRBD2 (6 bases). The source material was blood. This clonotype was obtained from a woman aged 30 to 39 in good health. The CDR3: CASSGYGGAVETQYF. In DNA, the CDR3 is TGTGCCAGCAGCGGCTATGGCGGGGCAGTAGAGACCCAGTACTTC.